This T cell receptor beta chain was identified in a study of T cell changes during pregnancy in multiple sclerosis. The data were produced by immunoSEQ multiplex PCR, yet TCRdb's version contains in-frame clones alone and is incomplete. The data contain 89,000 or so clones, 91% of them seen just once; the ten biggest clones take up 3% to 4.5%. Germline V gene data show CDR1 as SGHVS and CDR2 as FNYEAQ. The CDR3 loop spans 15 amino acids. Germline trimming cut 5 bases from V and 5 bases from J; bases unmatched to any gene: 8. The sample was PBMCs, taken in the first trimester of pregnancy. The sequence came from a female donor in good health, serving as a control in a pregnancy study. Some clones in this sample may be carry-over from other donors' samples. The chain joins TRBV7-6 to TRBJ1-5; TRBD1 aligns across 8 bases. The CDR3 DNA reads TGTGCCAGCAGCCCCATCCAGGGGGCGGATCAGCCCCAGCATTTT. This gives the protein CASSPIQGADQPQHF. Looking up the rest from reference TRBV7-6 and TRBJ1-5 gives the full variable domain: GAGVSQSPRYKVTKRGQDVALRCDPISGHVSLYWYRQALGQGPEFLTYFNYEAQQDKSGLPNDRFSAERPEGSISTLTIQRTEQRDSAMYRCASSPIQGADQPQHFGDGTRLSIL.